This is a list of T cell receptor beta chains from one sample in a study of control samples from healthy donors and cancer patients. TCRdb keeps only in-frame clones here, not all; method: immunoSEQ multiplex PCR. The data show around 100,000 clones, with just over 85% seen just once and roughly 15% held by the top ten. Material: blood. Every receptor here comes from a man aged 25 to 45 in good health. Both conserved end residues are part of each CDR3. The D gene is left open where the match is weak. Clone size, where shown, is once, few, many, or a class for clones that have expanded.

V gene	J gene	clone size	D gene	CDR3 DNA	CDR3 protein
TRBV6-5	TRBJ2-3	.	.	TGTGCCAGCAGTTTTCGAAACCCGTCCATTGCAGATACGCAGTATTTT	CASSFRNPSIADTQYF
TRBV5-1	TRBJ1-4	.	.	TGCGCCAGCAGCCACAGAGGGACCGATGAAAAACTGTTTTTT	CASSHRGTDEKLFF
TRBV3-1/TRBV3-2	TRBJ1-6	.	.	TGTGCCAGCAGCCAAGATCAACCCAGTAGCTCCTATAATTCACCCCTCCACTTT	CASSQDQPSSSYNSPLHF
TRBV4-2	TRBJ2-7	.	TRBD2	TGTGCCAGCAGCCACGAACTTGGGACTAGCGGGAGAGTCGAGCAGTACTTC	CASSHELGTSGRVEQYF
TRBV21-1	TRBJ2-3	once	.	TGTGCCAGCAGCAAATCGGAAAAGGACAGGGTTGCCACAGATACGCAGTATTTT	CASSKSEKDRVATDTQYF
TRBV9	TRBJ1-5	.	TRBD1	TGTGCCAGCAGCGGCGGGACAGGGGATTTGCTAAGCAATCAGCCCCAGCATTTT	CASSGGTGDLLSNQPQHF
TRBV3-1/TRBV3-2	TRBJ2-2	.	.	TGTGCCAGCAGCCAAGATCTAAACGGGGGGAACACCGGGGAGCTGTTTTTT	CASSQDLNGGNTGELFF
TRBV7-6	TRBJ2-1	.	TRBD1	TGTGCCAGCAGCCACCGGACAGGAAAGCAGTTCTTC	CASSHRTGKQFF
TRBV7-9	TRBJ2-2	once	TRBD2	TGTGCCAGCAGCCAAACCGGGACTATCGAAACCGGGGAGCTGTTTTTT	CASSQTGTIETGELFF
TRBV28	TRBJ1-1	.	.	TGTGCCAGCAGGGACCGGGGCACTGAAGCTTTCTTT	CASRDRGTEAFF
TRBV2	TRBJ2-7	.	TRBD1	TGTGCCAGCAGGGACAGGTCCTACGAGCAGTACTTC	CASRDRSYEQYF
TRBV6-5	TRBJ2-2	.	TRBD2	TGTGCCAGCTCAAGACTAGCGGGAGGGCCCGGGGAGCTGTTTTTT	CASSRLAGGPGELFF
TRBV19	TRBJ1-5	.	.	TGTGCCAGTAGGTATGGCAGAAATCAGCCCCAGCATTTT	CASRYGRNQPQHF
TRBV6-5	TRBJ1-5	.	.	TGTGCCAGCAGTTCCTACGCAGGCACTAGCAATCAGCCCCAGCATTTT	CASSSYAGTSNQPQHF
TRBV30	TRBJ2-7	.	TRBD2	TGTGCCTGGTCTAGCGGGAGGGGATACGAGCAGTACTTC	CAWSSGRGYEQYF
TRBV24-1	TRBJ2-3	once	TRBD1	TGTGCCACCAGTGGTAGACAGGGATCGATTGACACAGATACGCAGTATTTT	CATSGRQGSIDTDTQYF
TRBV4-1	TRBJ2-2	.	TRBD2	TGCGCCAGCGAGAGTAGGACTAGCGGGAGATTCACCGGGGAGCTGTTTTTT	CASESRTSGRFTGELFF
TRBV27	TRBJ2-1	.	.	TGTGCCAGCAGTTTAAGCAGTTACAATGAGCAGTTCTTC	CASSLSSYNEQFF
TRBV9	TRBJ2-1	.	.	TGTGCCAGCAGCGCTGGCGTTTACAATGAGCAGTTCTTC	CASSAGVYNEQFF
TRBV11-3	TRBJ2-7	.	.	TGTGCCAGCAGCTCCCGAGGGAGTATGGAGCAGTACTTC	CASSSRGSMEQYF
TRBV27	TRBJ1-1	.	.	TGTGCCAGCAGTCTTTACGAACGTGGAGGCACTGAAGCTTTCTTT	CASSLYERGGTEAFF
TRBV3-1/TRBV3-2	TRBJ2-5	once	.	TGTGCCAGCAGCCAATACCGAGGGCGACAGAAAGAGACCCAGTACTTC	CASSQYRGRQKETQYF
TRBV19	TRBJ1-1	.	.	TGTGCCAGTAGTATTCAGGCGGGAGTGAACACTGAAGCTTTCTTT	CASSIQAGVNTEAFF
TRBV7-2	TRBJ1-5	.	TRBD1	TGTGCCAGCAGCACCCGACAGGGAAATCAGCCCCAGCATTTT	CASSTRQGNQPQHF
TRBV5-1	TRBJ2-7	once	.	TGCGCCAGCGGACAGACCTACGAGCAGTACTTC	CASGQTYEQYF